This T cell receptor beta chain was retrieved from a study of T cell repertoires in ileal Crohn's disease. At the level of the study: About half of patients got postoperative therapy: approximately twelve thiopurines, around 19 anti-TNF. The M6 sample came from neoterminal ileum during colonoscopy after surgery. Study results and limitations: Clonality above 26.8% at surgery always came with endoscopic recurrence.

This clone has only one observation. The antigen is undetermined. The CDR3 sequence is 15 residues long. V trimming: 9 bases; J trimming: 3 bases; junction bases outside the gene matches: 10. CDR1 and CDR2 from the germline V gene are LNHDA and SQIVND (reference sequence). Time point here: neoterminal ileum biopsy at postoperative endoscopy, about 6 months after surgery. The protocol was immunoSEQ multiplex PCR, while the TCRdb copy is restricted to in-frame clones and leaves out a portion. The sample carries 12,000 or so clones, 82% recorded once. Input material: ileal tissue. This clonotype was obtained from an adult with Crohn's disease. This chain connects TRBV19 to TRBJ2-7; 11 nucleotides match TRBD1. CDR3 nucleotide sequence: TGTGCCAGCCAACTGACCGGGACAGGGGGCTACGAGCAGTACTTC. Protein: CASQLTGTGGYEQYF.